The sample holds one count of the clone carrying this TCR beta chain. The antigen remains unidentified. This CDR3 spans 18 amino acids. The germline V gene has CDR1 LGHNA and CDR2 YSLEER. J lost 2 bases, V lost 0 bases, and 5 bases had no gene match. This sample was included in a study of shared clonotypes between healthy human individuals. Genomic DNA per cell subset filled all wells of several immunoSEQ plates. Produced via immunoSEQ multiplex PCR; TCRdb's table is partial and in-frame only. Here the sample spans millions of clones, approximately 94% being singletons. The authors divided CD4+ cells into CD45RA+ naive and CD45RA-negative memory subsets. Study conclusions and caveats: Sample collection involved blood only; tissue repertoires are likely different.

The sequenced sample consisted of naive CD4+ T cells sorted from blood. This sample's subset: CD45RA+ positively selected. This TCR was sampled from a man aged 18-30 years in good health. The chain links TRBV4-3 to TRBJ2-1, with 12 bases fitting TRBD2. CDR3 coding DNA: TGCGCCAGCAGCCAAGATCAGTCTAGCGGGAGGGCCTACAATGAGCAGTTCTTC. Amino acids: CASSQDQSSGRAYNEQFF.